This is a list of T cell receptor beta chains from one sample in a study of cytomegalovirus exposure and HLA in healthy donors. Profiling relied on immunoSEQ multiplex PCR, and the TCRdb table lists in-frame clones only, not all of them. This sample has around 150,000 clones, with 60% to 80% found just once. The sequencing sample was made of PBMCs. The receptors were gathered from a male donor in good health and CMV-seronegative. CDR3s include the opening cysteine and the closing phenylalanine or tryptophan. Fields, in order: V gene, D gene, clone size, J gene, CDR3 DNA, CDR3 protein. D genes are given only for firm matches. Clone size, where shown, is once, few, many, or a class for clones that have expanded.

>TRBV7-2|.|.|TRBJ1-6
TGTGCCAGCAGCCCCAGGACTCCGCTCTCCTATAATTCACCCCTCCACTTT
CASSPRTPLSYNSPLHF
>TRBV11-2|.|.|TRBJ1-6
TGTGCCAGCAGCGGACAGACTTATAATTCACCCCTCCACTTT
CASSGQTYNSPLHF
>TRBV5-1|TRBD2|.|TRBJ2-3
TGCGCCAGCAGGACTAGCGGGAGTGAAGATACGCAGTATTTT
CASRTSGSEDTQYF
>TRBV5-1|.|.|TRBJ2-1
TGCGCCAGCAGCTTGACGACAGACAATGAGCAGTTCTTC
CASSLTTDNEQFF
>TRBV7-2|.|.|TRBJ2-2
TGTGCCAGCAGCCTCAGGACTGGTGGGACCGGGGAGCTGTTTTTT
CASSLRTGGTGELFF
>TRBV28|.|.|TRBJ1-1
TGTGCCAGCAGGCCCGGGGACACTGAAGCTTTCTTT
CASRPGDTEAFF
>TRBV6-5|.|.|TRBJ2-5
TGTGCCAGCAGTTACGACGGTAGGGGGACCCAGTACTTC
CASSYDGRGTQYF
>TRBV6-1|TRBD1|.|TRBJ1-5
TGTGCCAGCAGTGAAACTCGGGACAGGCGTCAGCCCCAGCATTTT
CASSETRDRRQPQHF
>TRBV15|.|.|TRBJ1-5
TGTGCCACCAGCAGACGTACAGGGTCCGGAAATCAGCCCCAGCATTTT
CATSRRTGSGNQPQHF
>TRBV7-2|TRBD1|.|TRBJ1-1
TGTGCCAGCAGCTCCGGGACAGGGACGACTGAAGCTTTCTTT
CASSSGTGTTEAFF
>TRBV7-2|TRBD2|once|TRBJ2-7
TGTGCCAGCAGCTTAGTTGTTTGGACTAGCGGTTCCTACGAGCAGTACTTC
CASSLVVWTSGSYEQYF
>TRBV7-9|TRBD1|.|TRBJ1-6
TGTGCCAGCCAGTTAGGACAGGAAAATTCACCCCTCCACTTT
CASQLGQENSPLHF
>TRBV6-5|.|.|TRBJ2-3
TGTGCCAGCAGTTCCTACACAGATACGCAGTATTTT
CASSSYTDTQYF
>TRBV7-2|TRBD2|.|TRBJ2-5
TGTGCCAGCAGCTTAGCGGGAGGACTAGCGGGTTTCCAAGAGACCCAGTACTTC
CASSLAGGLAGFQETQYF
>TRBV9|.|.|TRBJ2-2
TGTGCCAGCAGCGTAGGAGAGGGCGGGATCGACACCGGGGAGCTGTTTTTT
CASSVGEGGIDTGELFF
>TRBV7-2|.|.|TRBJ2-3
TGTGCCAGCAGCCGCGTCACAGATACGCAGTATTTT
CASSRVTDTQYF
>TRBV2|TRBD2|.|TRBJ2-7
TGTGCCAGCAGGCAGACTAGCGGCTCCTACGAGCAGTACTTC
CASRQTSGSYEQYF
>TRBV4-1|TRBD2|few|TRBJ2-1
TGCGCCAGCAGCCACCCAAGGGGTGCTAGCGGGAGAGGTAATGAGCAGTTCTTC
CASSHPRGASGRGNEQFF
>TRBV27|.|.|TRBJ2-7
TGTGCCAGCAGTTTATCGCGCAGGGGGGTTAACGAGCAGTACTTC
CASSLSRRGVNEQYF
>TRBV27|TRBD2|.|TRBJ2-1
TGTGCCAGCAGTTTATCGAGCGGGGGGGCGGGAAATGAGCAGTTCTTC
CASSLSSGGAGNEQFF
>TRBV7-2|TRBD1|.|TRBJ2-2
TGTGCCAGCAGCTTAGACGGGACAGTCACCGGGGAGCTGTTTTTT
CASSLDGTVTGELFF
>TRBV10-2|TRBD1|.|TRBJ1-1
TGCGCCAGCAGTGAGCCAAGGACAGGGGAGAACACTGAAGCTTTCTTT
CASSEPRTGENTEAFF
>TRBV27|TRBD2|.|TRBJ2-5
TGTGCCAGCAGTTTCTCCTTCGGGACTAGCAACCAAGAGACCCAGTACTTC
CASSFSFGTSNQETQYF
>TRBV11-1|.|few|TRBJ2-7
TGTGCCAGCAGCTTTTGGGGAGACGAGCAGTACTTC
CASSFWGDEQYF
>TRBV6-6|TRBD2|.|TRBJ2-7
TGTGCCAGCAGTTACCCCCAAGCGGGATCATACGAGCAGTACTTC
CASSYPQAGSYEQYF
>TRBV7-2|.|.|TRBJ1-3
TGTGCCAGCAGCTTATCTGGCTCCTCTGGAAACACCATATATTTT
CASSLSGSSGNTIYF
>TRBV5-4|TRBD2|.|TRBJ2-3
TGTGCCAGCAGCTTTGTCACTAGCGGGGGGGCGGGTTCGCAGTATTTT
CASSFVTSGGAGSQYF
>TRBV5-6|.|.|TRBJ1-3
TGTGCCAGCAGCTTGGAGGGGTGGGGAAACACCATATATTTT
CASSLEGWGNTIYF
>TRBV9|.|.|TRBJ2-3
TGTGCCAGCAGCGTAGCTGCAGCCAGCGGGTTTAGCACAGATACGCAGTATTTT
CASSVAAASGFSTDTQYF
>TRBV5-5|TRBD1|.|TRBJ2-7
TGTGCCAGCAGCCAAACCGGGACAGGGGCCTACGAGCAGTACTTC
CASSQTGTGAYEQYF
>TRBV4-3|TRBD1|few|TRBJ1-3
TGCGCCAGCAGCCAATACAGGGGAAGTGGAAACACCATATATTTT
CASSQYRGSGNTIYF
>TRBV11-2|.|.|TRBJ2-7
TGTGCCAGCAGCTTAGGGGGACTGGGTTCCTACGAGCAGTACTTC
CASSLGGLGSYEQYF
>TRBV5-5|.|few|TRBJ1-5
TGTGCCAGCAGCTTGGCCGGGGAGGGCAATCAGCCCCAGCATTTT
CASSLAGEGNQPQHF
>TRBV19|.|.|TRBJ2-1
TGTGCCAGTAGTATAAGTGACTGGGTCGGCGATGAGCAGTTCTTC
CASSISDWVGDEQFF
>TRBV28|TRBD1|.|TRBJ1-4
TGTGCCAGCAGTCCATTAAGGGACAGGGCGGCGTTTTTT
CASSPLRDRAAFF
>TRBV28|TRBD1|.|TRBJ1-2
TGTGCCAGCAGTGTGACAGGGCCCTATGGCTACACCTTC
CASSVTGPYGYTF
>TRBV7-9|.|.|TRBJ2-5
TGTGCCAGCAGCTTCGATTCTCGGGAGACCCAGTACTTC
CASSFDSRETQYF
>TRBV10-1|TRBD1|.|TRBJ2-7
TGCGCCAGCAGGACAGGGGCCTTAAGCTCCTACGAGCAGTACTTC
CASRTGALSSYEQYF
>TRBV5-4|TRBD1|.|TRBJ2-7
TGTGCCAGCAGCCGTGCCCGGGACAGGGCGACCCACGAGCAGTACTTC
CASSRARDRATHEQYF
>TRBV4-1|.|.|TRBJ1-2
TGCGCCAGCAGCCAAGAGGGACACGGTGGCTACACCTTC
CASSQEGHGGYTF
>TRBV11-1|.|.|TRBJ2-3
TGTGCCAGCAGCTTAGGGGCCCAAGATACGCAGTATTTT
CASSLGAQDTQYF
>TRBV2|.|.|TRBJ2-5
TGTGCCAGCAGTGGTAATAGCGCCGAGACCCAGTACTTC
CASSGNSAETQYF
>TRBV9|TRBD1|few|TRBJ1-4
TGTGCCAGCAGCCCGGACAGGGACGATGAAAAACTGTTTTTT
CASSPDRDDEKLFF
>TRBV7-2|TRBD2|.|TRBJ2-3
TGTGCCAGCAGCTTAGAGCTAGCGGGGGCTCCAACGCAGTATTTT
CASSLELAGAPTQYF
>TRBV7-7|TRBD2|few|TRBJ2-5
TGTGCCAGCAGCTTAGTGGTGTCTAGCGGGAGGGTAGAGACCCAGTACTTC
CASSLVVSSGRVETQYF
>TRBV13|TRBD1|.|TRBJ2-7
TGTGCCAGCAGCTCGGACAGGGTAGGTTACGAGCAGTACTTC
CASSSDRVGYEQYF
>TRBV12-2|.|.|TRBJ1-2
TGTGCAAGTCGCCCGATCTCTGAGGGCGACTATGGCTACACCTTC
CASRPISEGDYGYTF
>TRBV11-2|TRBD1|.|TRBJ2-5
TGTGCCAGCACCGCCCGGGACAGGGGTGGGGGAGAGACCCAGTACTTC
CASTARDRGGGETQYF
>TRBV6-1|.|.|TRBJ1-2
TGTGCCAGCAGTGAACTCAGCGATTCTGGCTACACCTTC
CASSELSDSGYTF
>TRBV2|.|.|TRBJ1-1
TGTGCCAGCAGGGAACAGGGCGGCACTGAAGCTTTCTTT
CASREQGGTEAFF
>TRBV7-9|TRBD2|few|TRBJ2-1
TGTGCCAGCAGCCCAACCAGCGGGGGGGTGCGCAATGAGCAGTTCTTC
CASSPTSGGVRNEQFF
>TRBV27|TRBD2|.|TRBJ2-3
TGTGCCAGCAGTTCAATAGCGGGGGGTACATCTAGCACAGATACGCAGTATTTT
CASSSIAGGTSSTDTQYF
>TRBV15|TRBD2|.|TRBJ2-3
TGTGCCACCAGCAGGGGACTAGCGGTCACAGATACGCAGTATTTT
CATSRGLAVTDTQYF